The next 11 T cell receptor beta chains were all read from a single sample in a study of shared clonotypes between healthy human individuals. Some clones are missing from TCRdb's copy, which holds only in-frame ones; the method was immunoSEQ multiplex PCR. The sample yields 2 million to 2.5 million clones, roughly 92% seen once. The sequenced sample consisted of naive CD4+ T cells from PBMCs. Subset denoted: CD45RA+ positively selected. The receptors were sampled from a man in his late teens or twenties in good health. Some clones in this sample may be carry-over from other donors' samples.

The chain links TRBV7-2 to TRBJ1-2; perhaps TRBD1 as D (5 bases). This CDR3 spans 16 amino acids. V lost 1 base and J 7 bases, leaving 19 bases between the germline ends. Germline CDR1 and CDR2: SGHTA and FQGNSA. CDR3: CASSLESGRAPSGYTF. The CDR3 DNA sequence: TGTGCCAGCAGCTTAGAGTCTGGCAGGGCCCCTAGTGGCTACACCTTC.

The CDR3 reads CASSPQSGLYGYTF. In DNA form, the CDR3 reads TGTGCCAGCAGCCCCCAAAGCGGGCTATATGGCTACACCTTC. This chain connects TRBV7-2 to TRBJ1-2; D remains ambiguous. Germline V CDR1 and CDR2: SGHTA, FQGNSA. Trimming took off 5 bases at V and 5 bases at J, with 15 bases between the two ends. The CDR3 is made up of 14 amino acids. The full variable domain, with the rest looked up from reference TRBV7-2 and TRBJ1-2, is GAGVSQSPSNKVTEKGKDVELRCDPISGHTALYWYRQSLGQGLEFLIYFQGNSAPDKSGLPSDRFSAERTGGSVSTLTIQRTQQEDSAVYLCASSPQSGLYGYTFGSGTRLTVV.

V gene TRBV29-1 combines with J gene TRBJ2-7, with D perhaps matching TRBD1 or TRBD2 (5 bases each). Germline values: CDR1 SQVTM, CDR2 ANQGSEA. This CDR3 is 12 amino acids long. V lost 4 bases and J lost 6, with 13 bases in between. Here the CDR3 reads CSVGDQESEQYF. The CDR3 DNA reads as TGCAGCGTTGGGGACCAGGAGTCCGAGCAGTACTTC.

This rearrangement joins TRBV2 to TRBJ1-2, with D hard to call. Germline CDR1 is SNHLY and CDR2 is FYNNEI. The germline V and J ends were trimmed by 6 bases and 2 bases, with 10 bases remaining between them. The CDR3 runs 13 residues. The CDR3 protein is CASRIGLNYGYTF. The CDR3 nucleotides read TGTGCCAGCAGAATTGGGTTAAACTATGGCTACACCTTC.

The chain employs TRBV7-9 and TRBJ1-2; 7 positions agree with TRBD1. Germline V lookup: CDR1 SEHNR, CDR2 FQNEAQ (reference sequence). V gave up 0 bases and J gave up 3 bases; unmatched junction bases: 4. There are 15 residues in the CDR3. The CDR3 bases are TGTGCCAGCAGCTTAGCACAGGGGTTCGACTATGGCTACACCTTC. This gives the protein CASSLAQGFDYGYTF.

V gene TRBV7-9 combines with J gene TRBJ1-1; 7 bases fit TRBD1. The CDR3 extends over 12 amino acids. The ends lost 11 bases at V and 8 bases at J; junction bases unmatched: 11. Per germline, CDR1 SEHNR and CDR2 FQNEAQ (reference sequence). CDR3 in amino acids: CASQGHLAEAFF. The CDR3 nucleotides are TGTGCCTCACAGGGGCATCTAGCCGAAGCTTTCTTT.

V usage is TRBV6-1 and J usage is TRBJ2-7; 8 nucleotides agree with TRBD1. V gave up 6 bases and J gave up 1 base; unmatched junction bases: 5. Germline CDR1 is MNHNS and CDR2 is SASEGT. The CDR3 loop spans 14 amino acids. The CDR3 DNA follows: TGTGCCAGCAGCGGGGACAGGAGGTCCTACGAGCAGTACTTC. Translated: CASSGDRRSYEQYF.

CDR3 in amino acids: CASSLQAGGPGELFF. DNA for the CDR3: TGTGCCAGCAGCTTGCAAGCGGGAGGGCCCGGGGAGCTGTTTTTT. This sequence joins TRBV5-4 and TRBJ2-2; 10 bases are shared with TRBD2. Germline trimming cut 1 base from V and 6 bases from J; bases unmatched to any gene: 3. In germline, CDR1 is SGHNT, CDR2 YYREEE (reference sequence). The CDR3 consists of 15 residues.

The rearrangement uses TRBV30 and TRBJ1-3; D is ambiguous. Trimming stripped 6 bases from V and 0 bases from J, with 12 bases between. The CDR3 consists of 14 residues. Germline V gives CDR1 GTSNPN, CDR2 SVGIG (reference sequence). In DNA form, the CDR3 reads TGTGCCTGCCCCTTCGGGAGCTCTGGAAACACCATATATTTT. This codes for CACPFGSSGNTIYF.

V gene TRBV27 combines with J gene TRBJ2-1; D is unclear. Germline values: CDR1 MNHEY, CDR2 SMNVEV (reference sequence). The CDR3 runs 13 residues. V gave up 3 bases and J gave up 8 bases, with 11 bases separating them. The CDR3 DNA follows: TGTGCCAGCAGTTTGGGCCGATGGGATGAGCAGTTCTTC. It codes for CASSLGRWDEQFF.

This clone has only one observation. V usage is TRBV5-4 and J usage is TRBJ2-7; the D is unclear. The CDR3 spans 13 residues. The germline CDR1 and CDR2 sequences are SGHNT and YYREEE (reference sequence). Trimming left V 1 base short and J 5 bases short, with 10 bases between. The CDR3 is CASSLRPEDEQYF. In nucleotides, the CDR3 is TGTGCCAGCAGCTTGCGGCCGGAAGACGAGCAGTACTTC.